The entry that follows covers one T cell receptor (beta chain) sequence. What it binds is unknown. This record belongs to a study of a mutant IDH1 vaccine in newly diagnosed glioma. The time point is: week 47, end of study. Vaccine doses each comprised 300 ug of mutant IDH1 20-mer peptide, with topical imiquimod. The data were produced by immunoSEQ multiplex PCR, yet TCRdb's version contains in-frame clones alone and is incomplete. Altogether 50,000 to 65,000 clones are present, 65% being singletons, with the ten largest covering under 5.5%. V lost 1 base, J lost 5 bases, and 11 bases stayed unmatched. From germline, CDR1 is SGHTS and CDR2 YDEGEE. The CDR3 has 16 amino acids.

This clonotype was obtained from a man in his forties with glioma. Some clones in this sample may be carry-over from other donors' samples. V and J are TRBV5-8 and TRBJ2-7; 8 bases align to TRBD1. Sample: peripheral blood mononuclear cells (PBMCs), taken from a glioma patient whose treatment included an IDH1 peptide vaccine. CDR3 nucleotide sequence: TGTGCCAGCAGCTTGTTTCAGGGGGCGGTCTGGAACGAGCAGTACTTC. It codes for CASSLFQGAVWNEQYF.